The clone carrying this T cell receptor (beta chain) was seen a handful of times. This sample stems from a study of regulatory T cells in long-lasting Graves disease. iRepertoire HTBI primers and Arm-PCR of CDR3 regions built TCR beta libraries. TCRdb independently ran MiXCR on the multiplex PCR reads; one entry per CDR3 protein. Among 560,000 or so distinct CDR3 sequences listed, about 16% were seen once. Time point meaning: newly diagnosed GD, antithyroid drugs for less than 3 months. Making the TCR library involved RNA that had been extracted from PBMCs. The patients were drawn from one endocrinology department in Xi'an, China. Germline V gene lookup returns CDR1 SEHNR and CDR2 FQNEAQ (reference sequence). The CDR3 consists of 16 residues. V lost 5 bases to trimming and J lost 8 bases, with 21 bases between them. The sample was also linked to a second study, of T cells in Graves' hyperthyroidism and ophthalmopathy.

V gene TRBV7-9 combines with J gene TRBJ1-4; a weak D match, TRBD1 (5 bases). The clonotype comes from a man in his late teens or twenties with Graves disease. Sequencing used peripheral blood mononuclear cells (PBMCs), obtained at new diagnosis, from a patient treated with antithyroid drugs. This chain's CDR3 is CASSLSPGVQNEKLFF. CDR3 sequence (DNA): TGTGCCAGCAGCCTATCCCCGGGGGTTCAGAACGAAAAACTGTTTTTT.